This is a list of T cell receptor beta chains from one sample in a study of beta chain features in type 1 diabetes. Only in-frame clones appear in the TCRdb table, and some are missing; sequencing was by immunoSEQ multiplex PCR. The sample consists of approximately 150,000 clones, 13% of them appearing once. Sequenced sample: central memory CD4+ T cells from blood. All receptors come from a man between 18 and 29 years old with type 1 diabetes. CDR3s include the opening cysteine and the closing phenylalanine or tryptophan.

J gene | V gene | CDR3 protein
TRBJ1-2 | TRBV29-1 | CSVPRSLREANYGYTF
TRBJ1-1 | TRBV7-9 | CAGSAVNTEAFF
TRBJ2-1 | TRBV10-1 | CASRDRLEDNEQFF
TRBJ1-5 | TRBV4-2 | CASSQALGNQPQHF
TRBJ1-1 | TRBV14 | CASSPLGQGDTEAFF
TRBJ2-3 | TRBV10-3 | CAISAPLGDTQYF
TRBJ2-3 | TRBV30 | CAWSPGGGSQDTQYF
TRBJ1-1 | TRBV19 | CASSWERNTEAFF
TRBJ2-3 | TRBV18 | CASSLKGDTQYF
TRBJ2-2 | TRBV5-4 | CASSLGFAQNTGELFF
TRBJ1-5 | TRBV5-1 | CASSLAANQPQHF
TRBJ1-1 | TRBV5-1 | CASSLLDTEAFF
TRBJ2-7 | TRBV6-5 | CASSAETGAGYEQYF
TRBJ1-6 | TRBV7-9 | CASSLFNNSPLHF
TRBJ2-3 | TRBV5-1 | CASTPGLAGDTQYF
TRBJ2-2 | TRBV7-6 | CASSLRQGNTGELFF
TRBJ1-4 | TRBV4-1 | CASSQETSEKLFF
TRBJ1-5 | TRBV5-6 | CASSSLGRENQPQHF
TRBJ2-3 | TRBV15 | CATSRGQGGTDTQYF
TRBJ1-3 | TRBV9 | CASSALGVYGNTIYF
TRBJ2-1 | TRBV29-1 | CSVARTGLAGGNEQFF
TRBJ1-4 | TRBV29-1 | CSVEDSNEKLFF
TRBJ2-1 | TRBV28 | CASSEGRRQFF
TRBJ2-1 | TRBV9 | CASSVGAYNEQFF
TRBJ2-7 | TRBV7-2 | CASSLFVSGGGEQYF
TRBJ2-5 | TRBV30 | CAWSRGQGEKRETQYF
TRBJ2-7 | TRBV18 | CASSTNPGQGSSYEQYF
TRBJ2-7 | TRBV27 | CASSFYRGRSYEQYF
TRBJ1-5 | TRBV7-2 | CASSLEVGQPQHF
TRBJ1-6 | TRBV7-9 | CASTIPGQGDSPLHF
TRBJ2-7 | TRBV7-2 | CASSLDAGGSYEQYF
TRBJ2-3 | TRBV27 | CASSPLSDRGKGIGQYF
TRBJ1-1 | TRBV30 | CAWRDDREPEAFF
TRBJ2-5 | TRBV6-1 | CASSADRGQQETQYF
TRBJ2-5 | TRBV25-1 | CASSKSTGRQETQYF
TRBJ1-1 | TRBV14 | CASSTGGNTEAFF
TRBJ2-7 | TRBV28 | CASSFRMTHEQYF
TRBJ2-7 | TRBV27 | CASSTLTEYFYEQYF
TRBJ1-1 | TRBV9 | CASSAVLMRDTEAFF
TRBJ2-5 | TRBV4-1 | CASSQEGLAQETQYF
TRBJ1-1 | TRBV30 | CAWSVRRGAHGGLNTEAFF
TRBJ2-6 | TRBV28 | CASSETQRVGANVLTF
TRBJ2-3 | TRBV7-9 | CASSFRTSSTDTQYF
TRBJ1-2 | TRBV19 | CASSMRALDYGYTF
TRBJ2-5 | TRBV27 | CASTSQDETQYF
TRBJ1-2 | TRBV29-1 | CSVRQGPRYGYTF